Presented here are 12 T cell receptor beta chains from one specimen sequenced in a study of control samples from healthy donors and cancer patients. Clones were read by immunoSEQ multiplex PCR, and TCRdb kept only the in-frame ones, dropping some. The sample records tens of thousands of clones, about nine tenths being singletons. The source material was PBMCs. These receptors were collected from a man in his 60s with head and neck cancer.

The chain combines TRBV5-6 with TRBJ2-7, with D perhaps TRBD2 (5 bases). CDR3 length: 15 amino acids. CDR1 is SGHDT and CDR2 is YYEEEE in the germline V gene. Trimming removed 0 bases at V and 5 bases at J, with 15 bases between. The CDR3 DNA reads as TGTGCCAGCAGCTTGGTCGTCTGGGCTAGCAACGAGCAGTACTTC. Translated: CASSLVVWASNEQYF.

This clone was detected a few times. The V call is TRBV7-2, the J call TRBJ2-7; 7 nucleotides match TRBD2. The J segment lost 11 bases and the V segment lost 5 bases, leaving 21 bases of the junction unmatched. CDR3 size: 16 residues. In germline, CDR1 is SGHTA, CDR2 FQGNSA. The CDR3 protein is CASSQWGTNQVGSKYF. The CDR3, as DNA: TGTGCCAGCAGCCAATGGGGGACTAATCAAGTGGGGAGCAAGTACTTC.

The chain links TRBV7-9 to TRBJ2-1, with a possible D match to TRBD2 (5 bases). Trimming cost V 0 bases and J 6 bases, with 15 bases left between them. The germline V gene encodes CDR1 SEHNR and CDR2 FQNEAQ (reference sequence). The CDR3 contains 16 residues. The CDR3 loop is CASSLAVLPSGNEQFF. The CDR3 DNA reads TGTGCCAGCAGCTTAGCCGTGCTTCCCAGCGGCAATGAGCAGTTCTTC.

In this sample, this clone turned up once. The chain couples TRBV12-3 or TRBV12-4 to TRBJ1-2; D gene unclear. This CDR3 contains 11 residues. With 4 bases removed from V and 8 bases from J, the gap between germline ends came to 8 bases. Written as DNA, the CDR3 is TGTGCCAGCAGTTACGGGGAGGGCTACACCTTC. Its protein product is CASSYGEGYTF.

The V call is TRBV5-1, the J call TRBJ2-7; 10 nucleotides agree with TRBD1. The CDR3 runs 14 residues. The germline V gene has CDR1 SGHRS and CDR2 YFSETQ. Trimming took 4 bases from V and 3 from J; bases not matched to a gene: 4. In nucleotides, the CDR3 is TGCGCCAGCAGCCGGGGGACAGGGGACTACGAGCAGTACTTC. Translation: CASSRGTGDYEQYF. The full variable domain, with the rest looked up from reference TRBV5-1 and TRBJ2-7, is KAGVTQTPRYLIKTRGQQVTLSCSPISGHRSVSWYQQTPGQGLQFLFEYFSETQRNKGNFPGRFSGRQFSNSRSEMNVSTLELGDSALYLCASSRGTGDYEQYFGPGTRLTVT.

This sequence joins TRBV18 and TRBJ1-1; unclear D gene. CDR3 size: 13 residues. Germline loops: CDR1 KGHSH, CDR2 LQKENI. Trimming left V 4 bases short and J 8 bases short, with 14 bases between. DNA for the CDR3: TGTGCCAGCTCACTCCTTGGGCAAACGGAAGCTTTCTTT. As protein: CASSLLGQTEAFF. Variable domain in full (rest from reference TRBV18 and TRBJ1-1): NAGVMQNPRHLVRRRGQEARLRCSPMKGHSHVYWYRQLPEEGLKFMVYLQKENIIDESGMPKERFSAEFPKEGPSILRIQQVVRGDSAAYFCASSLLGQTEAFFGQGTRLTVV.

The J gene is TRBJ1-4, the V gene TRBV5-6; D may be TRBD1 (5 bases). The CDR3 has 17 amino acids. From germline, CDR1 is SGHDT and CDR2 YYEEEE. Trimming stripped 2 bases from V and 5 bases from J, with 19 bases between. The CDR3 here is CASSFRLSETANEKLFF. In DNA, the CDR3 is TGTGCCAGCAGCTTTCGGCTCTCCGAGACAGCAAATGAAAAACTGTTTTTT.

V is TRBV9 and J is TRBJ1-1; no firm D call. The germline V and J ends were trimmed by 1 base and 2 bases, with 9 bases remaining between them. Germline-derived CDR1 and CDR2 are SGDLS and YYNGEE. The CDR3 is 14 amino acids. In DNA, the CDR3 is TGTGCCAGCAGCGTAAGTACGACTAACACTGAAGCTTTCTTT. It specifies CASSVSTTNTEAFF. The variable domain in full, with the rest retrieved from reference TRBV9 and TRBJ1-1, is DSGVTQTPKHLITATGQRVTLRCSPRSGDLSVYWYQQSLDQGLQFLIQYYNGEERAKGNILERFSAQQFPDLHSELNLSSLELGDSALYFCASSVSTTNTEAFFGQGTRLTVV.

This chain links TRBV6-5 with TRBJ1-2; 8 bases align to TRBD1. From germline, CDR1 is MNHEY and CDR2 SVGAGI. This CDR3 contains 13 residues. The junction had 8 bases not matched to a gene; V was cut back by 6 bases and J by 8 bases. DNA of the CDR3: TGTGCCAGCAGCCCCGACAGGGGACGAGGCTACACCTTC. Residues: CASSPDRGRGYTF.

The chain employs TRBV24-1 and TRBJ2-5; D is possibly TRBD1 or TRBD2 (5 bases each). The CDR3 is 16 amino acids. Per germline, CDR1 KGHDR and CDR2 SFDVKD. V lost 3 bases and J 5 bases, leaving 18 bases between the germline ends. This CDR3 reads CATSDRGQTGGETQYF. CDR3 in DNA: TGTGCCACCAGTGATAGGGGCCAAACCGGCGGGGAGACCCAGTACTTC.

The CDR3 region is CASSLIGEVDTIYF. CDR3 in DNA: TGTGCCAGCAGCTTAATTGGGGAGGTTGACACCATATATTTT. The genes are TRBV7-3 and TRBJ1-3, with D unresolved. The germline V gene encodes CDR1 SGHTA and CDR2 FQGTGA. The CDR3 consists of 14 residues. Deletions cut 1 base from V and 8 bases from J, with 12 bases between.

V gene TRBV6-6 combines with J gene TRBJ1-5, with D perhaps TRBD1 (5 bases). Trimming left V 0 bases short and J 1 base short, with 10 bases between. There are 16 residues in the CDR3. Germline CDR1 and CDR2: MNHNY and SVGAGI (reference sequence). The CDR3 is CASSYSGGMSNQPQHF. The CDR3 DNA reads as TGTGCCAGCAGTTACTCGGGGGGGATGAGCAATCAGCCCCAGCATTTT.